These T cell receptor beta chains were read from a single sample in a study of blood T cell repertoires in COVID-19. Sequencing used immunoSEQ multiplex PCR; TCRdb keeps in-frame clones, though not all of them. This table has 250,000 to 300,000 clones, more than 75% appearing once. The specimen was PBMCs or T cells enriched from blood (not recorded which). The receptors shown here come from a woman in her forties with acute COVID-19. Both conserved end residues are part of each CDR3. D genes are given only for firm matches. A row's size may be missing; if present it is once, few, many or a size class.

clone size	V gene	D gene	J gene	CDR3 DNA	CDR3 protein
-	TRBV7-9	TRBD1	TRBJ2-7	TGTGCCAGCAGCTTAGCGGACAGGGCAATCTACGAGCAGTACTTC	CASSLADRAIYEQYF
-	TRBV4-3	TRBD1	TRBJ2-7	TGCGCCAGCAGCCAAGGACAGGGGGCAAGAGAGCAGTACTTC	CASSQGQGAREQYF
-	TRBV27	-	TRBJ2-7	TGTGCCAGCAGTCCTGGGACACCCGACCCTTACGAGCAGTACTTC	CASSPGTPDPYEQYF
-	TRBV2	-	TRBJ1-2	TGTGCCAGCAGTGAATCAGCGGATTTTTACTATGGCTACACCTTC	CASSESADFYYGYTF
-	TRBV19	-	TRBJ1-2	TGTGCCAGTACTCCACAGGGTGACTATGGCTACACCTTC	CASTPQGDYGYTF
-	TRBV5-6	-	TRBJ2-5	TGTGCCAGCAGCTTGGCCGGACTGAGCGAGACCCAGTACTTC	CASSLAGLSETQYF
-	TRBV7-2	TRBD2	TRBJ2-7	TGTGCCTCAAGGGGAACTAGCGGCCCCGGCGAGCAGTACTTC	CASRGTSGPGEQYF
-	TRBV11-2	-	TRBJ1-3	TGTGCCAGCAGCTTAGATCTAATGCCTGGAAACACCATATATTTT	CASSLDLMPGNTIYF
-	TRBV6-2/TRBV6-3	-	TRBJ1-1	TGTGCCAGCAGCCGTTCCGACAGGAACACTGAAGCTTTCTTT	CASSRSDRNTEAFF
-	TRBV6-5	-	TRBJ1-2	TGTGCCAGCAGTTACTCAGGGCAGGGGCCTTATGGCTACACCTTC	CASSYSGQGPYGYTF
-	TRBV5-1	TRBD1	TRBJ2-7	TGCGCCAGCAGCCCGACAGGGGACCTAGGCGAGCAGTACTTC	CASSPTGDLGEQYF
-	TRBV7-3	TRBD1	TRBJ2-2	TGTGCCAGCAGCGCGACAGGGTCGAACACCGGGGAGCTGTTTTTT	CASSATGSNTGELFF
-	TRBV13	-	TRBJ1-1	TGTGCCAGCAGCTTCGTGGGGGGCACTGAAGCTTTCTTT	CASSFVGGTEAFF
-	TRBV10-3	TRBD1	TRBJ1-6	TGTGCCATCAGAAGGACAGGGGGCGACTCACCCCTCCACTTT	CAIRRTGGDSPLHF
-	TRBV5-1	TRBD2	TRBJ2-7	TGCGCCAGCAGCTACGGGACTAGCGGGAGGGCTGGCTACGAGCAGTACTTC	CASSYGTSGRAGYEQYF
-	TRBV5-4	TRBD2	TRBJ2-1	TGTGCCAGCAGCTCAGCGGGGCGGCCCGCGGGTGAGCAGTTCTTC	CASSSAGRPAGEQFF
-	TRBV30	TRBD1	TRBJ1-6	TGTGCCTGGAGTTTGAAGACAGGGGGTAATTCACCCCTCCACTTT	CAWSLKTGGNSPLHF
-	TRBV9	TRBD1	TRBJ1-4	TGTGCCAGCAGCGTAGCCGCCGGACAGGCCGGTGAAAAACTGTTTTTT	CASSVAAGQAGEKLFF
-	TRBV5-1	-	TRBJ1-2	TGCGCCAGCAGCTTGACTGGCGGGGGAGTTGGCTACACCTTC	CASSLTGGGVGYTF
-	TRBV27	TRBD2	TRBJ2-3	TGTGCCAGCAGTAAGGGACTAGCGGGAGATACGCAGTATTTT	CASSKGLAGDTQYF
-	TRBV2	-	TRBJ2-7	TGTGCCAGCAGAACAGTCTCCTACGAGCAGTACTTC	CASRTVSYEQYF
-	TRBV9	TRBD2	TRBJ2-5	TGTGCCAGCAGCGTAGGTAGCGGGTGGGAGACCCAGTACTTC	CASSVGSGWETQYF
-	TRBV19	-	TRBJ1-4	TGTGCCAGCTCGGTAACAACTAATGAAAAACTGTTTTTT	CASSVTTNEKLFF
-	TRBV23-1	-	TRBJ2-1	TGCGCCAGCAACCCATTGAGCTCCTACAATGAGCAGTTCTTC	CASNPLSSYNEQFF
-	TRBV5-4	TRBD1	TRBJ2-7	TGTGCCAGCAGCCCGGGACAGAACTACGAGCAGTACTTC	CASSPGQNYEQYF
-	TRBV19	-	TRBJ2-5	TGTGCCAGTAGTACCCGGCAGGGGAAGGGAGAGACCCAGTACTTC	CASSTRQGKGETQYF
-	TRBV27	TRBD2	TRBJ2-7	TGTGCCAGCAGTTTTCTCGGGACTAGCGGGAGAGAGCAGTACTTC	CASSFLGTSGREQYF
once	TRBV7-3	TRBD2	TRBJ2-5	TGTGCCAGCAGCCTACGGACTAGCGGGGAGGGAGAGACCCAGTACTTC	CASSLRTSGEGETQYF
-	TRBV19	TRBD2	TRBJ2-1	TGTGCCAGTACCCTAGGGCGACTAGCGGGAGGTCTATACAATGAGCAGTTCTTC	CASTLGRLAGGLYNEQFF
-	TRBV5-1	-	TRBJ2-1	TGCGCCAGCACTATCGGGGGAAATGTTCAGGAGCAGTTCTTC	CASTIGGNVQEQFF
-	TRBV7-8	-	TRBJ2-1	TGTGCCAGCAGCTTAGTTAACAATGAGCAGTTCTTC	CASSLVNNEQFF
-	TRBV5-1	-	TRBJ1-2	TGCGCCAGCAGCTTGGAGCAGGGCAGCGGCTACACCTTC	CASSLEQGSGYTF
-	TRBV6-5	-	TRBJ2-7	TGTGCCAGCACTAACGTGAACGAGCAGTACTTC	CASTNVNEQYF
-	TRBV4-2	-	TRBJ2-7	TGTGCCAGCAGCCAAGATCTAAGTGGGACTTCATCCCGGCAGTACTTC	CASSQDLSGTSSRQYF
-	TRBV5-5	-	TRBJ2-5	TGTGCCAGCAGCTTGGAGCCAGGGGCAGAGACCCAGTACTTC	CASSLEPGAETQYF
-	TRBV18	-	TRBJ1-2	TGTGCCAGCTCACCGGAACAGGGTTTTGCCTATGGCTACACCTTC	CASSPEQGFAYGYTF
-	TRBV3-1/TRBV3-2	TRBD1	TRBJ1-6	TGTGCCAGCAGCCAAGGGACAGGCATGGGGAGGTCACCCCTCCACTTT	CASSQGTGMGRSPLHF
many	TRBV27	TRBD1	TRBJ2-7	TGTGCCAGCAGTTTACTTGGGACAGGGAAGAACGAGCAGTACTTC	CASSLLGTGKNEQYF
-	TRBV18	TRBD1	TRBJ1-6	TGTGCCAGCTCAACCTCCGGGACAGGGGTTACGCATAATTCACCCCTCCACTTT	CASSTSGTGVTHNSPLHF
-	TRBV3-1/TRBV3-2	-	TRBJ2-3	TGTGCCAGCAGCCAAGTTCAGGACTCCAAACAGTATTTT	CASSQVQDSKQYF
-	TRBV6-2/TRBV6-3	-	TRBJ1-5	TGTGCCAGCAGTTACGTGGGGGGTCAGCCCCAGCATTTT	CASSYVGGQPQHF
few	TRBV7-3	TRBD1	TRBJ2-2	TGTGCCAGCAGCTTTCAGGGGGCTGCCGGGGAGCTGTTTTTT	CASSFQGAAGELFF
-	TRBV13	TRBD1	TRBJ1-6	TGTGCCAGCAGCTTAGGGACAGGGACTGGTTCACCCCTCCACTTT	CASSLGTGTGSPLHF
-	TRBV20-1	TRBD2	TRBJ2-1	TGCAGTGCTAGTCCTGGGACTAGCGGGAGGGTCGATGAGCAGTTCTTC	CSASPGTSGRVDEQFF